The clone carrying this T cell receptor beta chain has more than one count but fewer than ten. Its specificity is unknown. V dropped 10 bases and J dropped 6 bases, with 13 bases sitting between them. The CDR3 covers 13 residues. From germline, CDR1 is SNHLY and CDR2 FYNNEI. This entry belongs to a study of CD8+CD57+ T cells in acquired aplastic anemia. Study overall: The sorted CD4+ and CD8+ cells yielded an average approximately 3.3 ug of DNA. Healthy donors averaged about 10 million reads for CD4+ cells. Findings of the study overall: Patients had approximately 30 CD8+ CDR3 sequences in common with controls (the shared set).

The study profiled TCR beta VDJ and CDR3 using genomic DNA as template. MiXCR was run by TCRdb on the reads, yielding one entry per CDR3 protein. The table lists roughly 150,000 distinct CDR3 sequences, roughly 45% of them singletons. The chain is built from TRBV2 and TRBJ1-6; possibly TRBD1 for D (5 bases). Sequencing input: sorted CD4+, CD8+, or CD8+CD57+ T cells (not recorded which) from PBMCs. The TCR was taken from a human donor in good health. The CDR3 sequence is CATAQRGNSPLHF. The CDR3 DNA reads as TGTGCCACCGCCCAAAGGGGTAATTCACCCCTCCACTTT.